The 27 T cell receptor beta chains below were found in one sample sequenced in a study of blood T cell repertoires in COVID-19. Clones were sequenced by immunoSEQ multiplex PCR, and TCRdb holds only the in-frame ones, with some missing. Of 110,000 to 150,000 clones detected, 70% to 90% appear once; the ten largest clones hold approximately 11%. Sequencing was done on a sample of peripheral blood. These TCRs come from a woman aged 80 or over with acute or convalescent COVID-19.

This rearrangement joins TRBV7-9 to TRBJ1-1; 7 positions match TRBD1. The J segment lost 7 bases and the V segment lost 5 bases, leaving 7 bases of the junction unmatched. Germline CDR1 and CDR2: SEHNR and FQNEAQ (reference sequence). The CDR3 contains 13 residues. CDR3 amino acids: CASSQGGLSEAFF. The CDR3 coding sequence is TGTGCCAGCAGCCAGGGGGGACTCAGTGAAGCTTTCTTT.

CDR3 nucleotides: TGTGCCAGCAGTTTAGGTCCGGGGTATGGCTACACCTTC. Translating gives CASSLGPGYGYTF. The chain uses TRBV28 and TRBJ1-2; D unresolved. In germline, CDR1 is MDHEN, CDR2 SYDVKM. V lost 2 bases, J lost 5 bases, and 9 bases lay in between. This CDR3 comprises 13 residues.

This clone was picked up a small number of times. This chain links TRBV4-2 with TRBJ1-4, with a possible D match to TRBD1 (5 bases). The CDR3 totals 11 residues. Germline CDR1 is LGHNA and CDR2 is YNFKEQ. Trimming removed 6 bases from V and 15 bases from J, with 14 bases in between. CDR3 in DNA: TGTGCCAGCAGAGGGGACTACTTGTTGTTTTTT. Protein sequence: CASRGDYLLFF.

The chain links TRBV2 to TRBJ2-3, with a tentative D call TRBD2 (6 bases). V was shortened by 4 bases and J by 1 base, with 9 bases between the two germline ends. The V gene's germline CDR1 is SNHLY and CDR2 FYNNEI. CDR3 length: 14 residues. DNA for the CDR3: TGTGCCAGCAGTGTCGGCGGGGGCACAGATACGCAGTATTTT. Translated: CASSVGGGTDTQYF.

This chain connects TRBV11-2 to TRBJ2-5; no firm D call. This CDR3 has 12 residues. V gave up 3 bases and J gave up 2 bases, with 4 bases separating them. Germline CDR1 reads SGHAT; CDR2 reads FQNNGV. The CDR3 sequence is CASSFLQETQYF. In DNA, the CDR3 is TGTGCCAGCAGCTTCCTACAAGAGACCCAGTACTTC.

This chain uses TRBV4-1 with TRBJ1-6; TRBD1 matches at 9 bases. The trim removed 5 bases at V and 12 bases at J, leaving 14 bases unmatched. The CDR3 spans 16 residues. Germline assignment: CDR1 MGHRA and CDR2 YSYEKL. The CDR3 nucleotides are TGCGCCAGCAGCGAGAATCCGGGACAGGGCGGGCAACCCCTCCACTTT. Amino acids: CASSENPGQGGQPLHF.

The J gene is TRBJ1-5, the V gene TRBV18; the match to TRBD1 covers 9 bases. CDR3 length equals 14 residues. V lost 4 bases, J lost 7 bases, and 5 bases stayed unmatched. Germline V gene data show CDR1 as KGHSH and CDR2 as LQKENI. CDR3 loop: CASSQTGGEQPQHF. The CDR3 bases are TGTGCCAGCTCACAAACAGGGGGCGAACAGCCCCAGCATTTT.

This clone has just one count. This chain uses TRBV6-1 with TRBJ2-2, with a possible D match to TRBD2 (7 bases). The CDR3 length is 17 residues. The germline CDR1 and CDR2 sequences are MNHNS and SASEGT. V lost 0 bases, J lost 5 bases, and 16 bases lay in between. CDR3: CASSEAGRGTRTGELFF. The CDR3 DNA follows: TGTGCCAGCAGTGAAGCGGGGAGGGGGACGCGGACCGGGGAGCTGTTTTTT.

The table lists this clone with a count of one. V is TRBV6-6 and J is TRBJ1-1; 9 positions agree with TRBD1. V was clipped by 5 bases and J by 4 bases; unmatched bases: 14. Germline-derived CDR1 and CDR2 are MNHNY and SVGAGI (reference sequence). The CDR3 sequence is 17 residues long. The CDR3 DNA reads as TGTGCCAGCAGTCCTATTAAACAGGGGGCATTGGGCACTGAAGCTTTCTTT. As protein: CASSPIKQGALGTEAFF.

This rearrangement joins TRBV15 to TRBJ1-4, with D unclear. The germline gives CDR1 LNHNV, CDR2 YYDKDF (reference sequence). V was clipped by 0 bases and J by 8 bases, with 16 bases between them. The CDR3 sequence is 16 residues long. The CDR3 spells CATSRDRQAGGEKLFF. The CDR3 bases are TGTGCCACCAGCAGAGATAGGCAGGCGGGTGGAGAAAAACTGTTTTTT. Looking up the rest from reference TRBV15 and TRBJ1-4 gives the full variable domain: DAMVIQNPRYQVTQFGKPVTLSCSQTLNHNVMYWYQQKSSQAPKLLFHYYDKDFNNEADTPDNFQSRRPNTSFCFLDIRSPGLGDTAMYLCATSRDRQAGGEKLFFGSGTQLSVL.

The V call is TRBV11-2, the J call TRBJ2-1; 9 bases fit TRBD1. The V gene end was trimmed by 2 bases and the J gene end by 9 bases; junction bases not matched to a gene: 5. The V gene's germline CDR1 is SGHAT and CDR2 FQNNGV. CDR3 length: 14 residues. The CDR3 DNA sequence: TGTGCCAGCAGCTTACGGGGACAGGGAGGTGAGCAGTTCTTC. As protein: CASSLRGQGGEQFF.

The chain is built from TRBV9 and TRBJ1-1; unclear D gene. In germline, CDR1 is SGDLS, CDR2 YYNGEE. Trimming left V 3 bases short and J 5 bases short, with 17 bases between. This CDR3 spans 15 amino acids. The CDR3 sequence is CASSAAGNSGTEAFF. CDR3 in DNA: TGTGCCAGCAGCGCAGCGGGGAATTCGGGGACTGAAGCTTTCTTT.

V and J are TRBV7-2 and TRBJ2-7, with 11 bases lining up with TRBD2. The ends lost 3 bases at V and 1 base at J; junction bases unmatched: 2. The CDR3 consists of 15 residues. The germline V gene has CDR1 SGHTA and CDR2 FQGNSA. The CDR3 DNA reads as TGTGCCAGCAGCTTGGTAGCGGGGGGGTCCTACGAGCAGTACTTC. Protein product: CASSLVAGGSYEQYF.

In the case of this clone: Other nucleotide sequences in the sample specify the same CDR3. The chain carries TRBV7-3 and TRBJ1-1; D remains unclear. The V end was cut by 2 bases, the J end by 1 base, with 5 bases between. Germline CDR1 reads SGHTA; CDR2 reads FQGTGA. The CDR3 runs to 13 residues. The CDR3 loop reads CASSLRQNTEAFF. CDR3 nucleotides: TGTGCCAGCAGCTTACGACAGAACACTGAAGCTTTCTTT.

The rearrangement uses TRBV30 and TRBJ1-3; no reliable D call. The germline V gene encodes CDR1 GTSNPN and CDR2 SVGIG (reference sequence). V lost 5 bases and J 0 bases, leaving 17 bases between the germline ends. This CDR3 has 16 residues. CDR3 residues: CAWASPGLSSGNTIYF. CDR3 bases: TGTGCCTGGGCATCCCCTGGACTGAGCTCTGGAAACACCATATATTTT.

CDR3 DNA: TGTGCCAGCAGCCAACAGGGGGCTCGTCAGCCCCAGCATTTT. As protein: CASSQQGARQPQHF. V is TRBV5-4 and J is TRBJ1-5, with 9 bases matching TRBD1. This CDR3 has 14 residues. The germline V gene has CDR1 SGHNT and CDR2 YYREEE (reference sequence). The V segment lost 4 bases and the J segment 6 bases; nucleotides outside the gene matches: 5.

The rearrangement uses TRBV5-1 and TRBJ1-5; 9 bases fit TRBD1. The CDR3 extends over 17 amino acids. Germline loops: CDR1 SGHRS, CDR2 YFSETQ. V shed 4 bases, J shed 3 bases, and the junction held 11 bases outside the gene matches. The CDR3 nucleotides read TGCGCCAGCAGCCCGGGACAGGGTAGCGGGAACAATCAGCCCCAGCATTTT. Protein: CASSPGQGSGNNQPQHF. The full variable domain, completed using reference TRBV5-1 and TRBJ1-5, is KAGVTQTPRYLIKTRGQQVTLSCSPISGHRSVSWYQQTPGQGLQFLFEYFSETQRNKGNFPGRFSGRQFSNSRSEMNVSTLELGDSALYLCASSPGQGSGNNQPQHFGDGTRLSIL.

Here the CDR3 DNA reads TGCGCCAGCAGCTTGGGTACGGGGATCGGAAATGAAAAACTGTTTTTT. Protein product: CASSLGTGIGNEKLFF. This chain joins TRBV5-1 and TRBJ1-4; D gene unclear. The CDR3 has 16 residues. Germline assignment: CDR1 SGHRS and CDR2 YFSETQ. V was clipped by 0 bases and J by 5 bases, with 14 bases between them. Combining the CDR3 with reference TRBV5-1 and TRBJ1-4 gives the whole variable domain KAGVTQTPRYLIKTRGQQVTLSCSPISGHRSVSWYQQTPGQGLQFLFEYFSETQRNKGNFPGRFSGRQFSNSRSEMNVSTLELGDSALYLCASSLGTGIGNEKLFFGSGTQLSVL.

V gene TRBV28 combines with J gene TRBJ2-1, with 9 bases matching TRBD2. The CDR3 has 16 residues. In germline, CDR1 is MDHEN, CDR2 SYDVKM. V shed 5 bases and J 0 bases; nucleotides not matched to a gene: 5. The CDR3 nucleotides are TGTGCCAGCAGTGCAAGACTAGCGGCCTCCTACAATGAGCAGTTCTTC. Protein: CASSARLAASYNEQFF. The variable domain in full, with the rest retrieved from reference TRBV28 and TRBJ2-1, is DVKVTQSSRYLVKRTGEKVFLECVQDMDHENMFWYRQDPGLGLRLIYFSYDVKMKEKGDIPEGYSVSREKKERFSLILESASTNQTSMYLCASSARLAASYNEQFFGPGTRLTVL.

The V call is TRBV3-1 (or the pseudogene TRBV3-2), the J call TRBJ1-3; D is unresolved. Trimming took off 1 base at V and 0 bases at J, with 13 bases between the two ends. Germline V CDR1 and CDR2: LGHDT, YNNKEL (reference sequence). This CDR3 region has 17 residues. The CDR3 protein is CASSQGSYRASGNTIYF. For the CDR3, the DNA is TGTGCCAGCAGCCAAGGGTCGTACCGAGCCTCTGGAAACACCATATATTTT.

This chain's CDR3 is CASARGTNEKLFF. The DNA for the CDR3 is TGTGCCAGCGCTAGGGGAACTAATGAAAAACTGTTTTTT. This chain connects TRBV7-8 to TRBJ1-4, with D possibly matching TRBD1 (5 bases). The germline CDR1 and CDR2 sequences are SGHVS and FQNEAQ. The CDR3 contains 13 residues. The V and J ends lost 8 bases and 1 base respectively, with 8 bases between them.

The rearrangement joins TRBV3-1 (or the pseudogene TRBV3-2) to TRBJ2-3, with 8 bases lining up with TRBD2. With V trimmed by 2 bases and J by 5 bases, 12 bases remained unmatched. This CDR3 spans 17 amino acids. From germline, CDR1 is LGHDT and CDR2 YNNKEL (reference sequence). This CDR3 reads CASSQPLTSVTQDTQYF. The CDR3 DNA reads TGTGCCAGCAGCCAACCCCTGACTAGCGTGACCCAAGATACGCAGTATTTT.

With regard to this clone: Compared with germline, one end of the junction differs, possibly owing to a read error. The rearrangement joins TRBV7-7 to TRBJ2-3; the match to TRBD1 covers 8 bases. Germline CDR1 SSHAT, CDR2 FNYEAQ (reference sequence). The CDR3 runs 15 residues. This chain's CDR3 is CASSLGRQGTDTQYF. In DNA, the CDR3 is TGTGCTAGCAGCTTAGGCCGACAGGGGACAGATACGCAGTATTTT. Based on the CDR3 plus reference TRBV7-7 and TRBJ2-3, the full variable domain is GAGVSQSPRYKVTKRGQDVTLRCDPISSHATLYWYQQALGQGPEFLTYFNYEAQPDKSGLPSDRFSAERPEGSISTLTIQRTEQRDSAMYRCASSLGRQGTDTQYFGPGTRLTVL.

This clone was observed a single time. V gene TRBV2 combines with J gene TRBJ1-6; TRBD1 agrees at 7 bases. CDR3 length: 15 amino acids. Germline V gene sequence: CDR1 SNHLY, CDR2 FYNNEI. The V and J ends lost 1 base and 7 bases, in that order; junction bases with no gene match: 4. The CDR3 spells CASSEGDRRNSPLHF. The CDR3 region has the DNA TGTGCCAGCAGTGAAGGGGACAGAAGGAATTCACCCCTCCACTTT.

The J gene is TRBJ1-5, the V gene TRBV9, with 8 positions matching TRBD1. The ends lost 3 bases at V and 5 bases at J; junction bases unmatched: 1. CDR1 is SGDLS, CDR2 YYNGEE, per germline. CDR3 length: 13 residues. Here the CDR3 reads CASSAQGDQPQHF. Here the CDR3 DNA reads TGTGCCAGCAGCGCACAGGGGGATCAGCCCCAGCATTTT.

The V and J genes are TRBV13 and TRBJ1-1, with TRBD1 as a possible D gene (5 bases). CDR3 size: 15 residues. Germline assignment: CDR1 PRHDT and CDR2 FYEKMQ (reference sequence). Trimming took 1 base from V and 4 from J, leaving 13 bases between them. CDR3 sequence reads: CASSLAQGVGTEAFF. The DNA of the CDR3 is TGTGCCAGCAGCTTAGCCCAGGGTGTGGGCACTGAAGCTTTCTTT.

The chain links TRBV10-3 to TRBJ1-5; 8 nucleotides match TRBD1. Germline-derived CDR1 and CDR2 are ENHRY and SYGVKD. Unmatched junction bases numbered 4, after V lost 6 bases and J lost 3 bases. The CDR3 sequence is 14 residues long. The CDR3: CAIRGTGDNQPQHF. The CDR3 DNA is TGTGCCATCAGGGGGACAGGTGACAATCAGCCCCAGCATTTT.